The entry that follows covers one T cell receptor beta chain sequence. Its matching antigen is unknown. Quantitative 5'-RACE was performed with molecular barcodes, and it yielded the TCR beta libraries. TCRdb ran MiXCR on the 5' RACE reads and lists one entry per CDR3 protein. The table includes more than 600,000 distinct CDR3 sequences, over 15% detected once. V trimming: 6 bases; J trimming: 6 bases; junction bases outside the gene matches: 14. Germline values: CDR1 MNHEY, CDR2 SVGEGT. This CDR3 comprises 16 residues. The data originate from a study of CD8 T cells in ankylosing spondylitis. Whole-study findings and limits: Earlier authors reported some of these motif variants in reactive arthritis synovial fluid and blood. It was reported that disease-linked clones were significantly enriched in matched ankylosing spondylitis synovial fluid. Peripheral blood held disease-linked clones only at relatively low frequency, and these were CD8+. Eight highly homologous variants formed a TCR beta motif that appeared characteristic of ankylosing spondylitis blood.

V gene TRBV6-2 or TRBV6-3 combines with J gene TRBJ2-3; 8 positions agree with TRBD2. The source is a male donor with ankylosing spondylitis. The sequencing input was blood, either unsorted or a sorted T cell fraction (not recorded which). The CDR3 sequence: CASSPFSGMQVDTQYF. CDR3 DNA: TGTGCCAGCAGCCCATTTAGCGGGATGCAAGTCGATACGCAGTATTTT.